Described below is a single TCR beta chain sequence and its context. This entry belongs to a study of tumor T cells in aggressive B-cell lymphoma. Clones were read by immunoSEQ multiplex PCR, and TCRdb kept only the in-frame ones, dropping some. This repertoire shows about 4,000 clones, more than 65% found once; its top ten account for around 52%. The CDR3 sequence is 14 residues long. Germline V lookup: CDR1 LNHDA, CDR2 SQIVND (reference sequence). V shed 3 bases, J shed 3 bases, and the junction held 3 bases outside the gene matches. The sequenced sample consisted of tumor tissue. This sequence was found in an adult with diffuse large B cell lymphoma. The J gene is TRBJ2-7, the V gene TRBV19; 9 positions agree with TRBD1. Written as DNA, the CDR3 is TGTGCCAGTAGTATTGTGACAGGGGGCTACGAGCAGTACTTC. Encoded protein: CASSIVTGGYEQYF.